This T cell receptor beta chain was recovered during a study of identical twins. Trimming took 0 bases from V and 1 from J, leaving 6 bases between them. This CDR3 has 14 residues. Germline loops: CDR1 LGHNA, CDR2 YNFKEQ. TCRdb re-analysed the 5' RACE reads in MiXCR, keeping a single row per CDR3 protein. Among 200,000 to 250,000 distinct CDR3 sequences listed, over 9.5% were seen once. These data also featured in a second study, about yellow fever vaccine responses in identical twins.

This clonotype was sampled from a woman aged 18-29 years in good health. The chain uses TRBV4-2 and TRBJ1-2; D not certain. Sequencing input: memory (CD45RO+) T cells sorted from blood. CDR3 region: CASSQELNNYGYTF. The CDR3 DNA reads TGTGCCAGCAGCCAAGAACTAAATAACTATGGCTACACCTTC.